Presented here are 2 T cell receptor beta chains from one specimen sequenced in a study of control samples from healthy donors and cancer patients. Generated by immunoSEQ multiplex PCR, the TCRdb table keeps only in-frame clones and is missing some. The sample yields under 450,000 clones, 80% to 95% seen once. Source material: PBMCs. Source of these receptors: a man in his forties with head and neck cancer.

CDR3 bases: TGTGCCAGCAGTTACCGGTCCCCATTGGAGTACGAGCAGTACTTC. This sequence encodes CASSYRSPLEYEQYF. The rearrangement links TRBV6-5 to TRBJ2-7; no definite D call. This CDR3 is 15 amino acids long. Per germline, CDR1 MNHEY and CDR2 SVGAGI. The germline V and J ends were trimmed by 2 bases and 4 bases, with 15 bases remaining between them.

This sequence joins TRBV5-5 and TRBJ2-6; D possibly corresponds to TRBD1 (5 bases). The V gene lost 2 bases and the J gene lost 0 bases, with 9 bases spanning the gap. CDR1 SGHKS and CDR2 YYEKEE come from the germline V gene (reference sequence). CDR3 length: 16 residues. The CDR3 DNA sequence: TGTGCCAGCAGCTTAGGGGTGGGCTCTGGGGCCAACGTCCTGACTTTC. This translates into CASSLGVGSGANVLTF.